This T cell receptor (beta chain) was identified during a study of blood T cell repertoires in COVID-19 (dated by TCRdb to 2020 to 2021). With regard to the full study: Collaborator samples came from the United States, Italy and Spain and covered acute and convalescent phases of COVID-19. The material from the prospective study consisted of cDNA or gDNA derived from T cells, B-cell-depleted T cells, or PBMCs. Subjects who had been exposed to COVID-19, were actively infected with it, or had recovered from it provided the deeply sampled blood TCRbeta repertoires that made up the dataset. The repertoires were released in a freely available public database intended as a resource for research on the immune response to SARS-CoV-2. Samples were obtained from the ongoing ImmuneRACE study (first 160 participants) and from 1,254 subjects provided by 6 global collaborators. A de-identified subject ID, COVID-19 status, age in years and sex were almost always included in the sample metadata. HLA class I and class II types, where available, came from metadata supplied by the sample provider rather than from assay-based typing.

TCRbeta CDR3 regions were amplified from genomic DNA by means of the immunoSEQ Assay, a bias-controlled multiplex PCR. On the study's bioinformatics: Within the assay, amplification of reference gene primers was used to estimate how many nucleated cells each sample contained. To quantify the absolute abundance of each unique TCRbeta CDR3 rearrangement, sequence reads were collapsed and filtered. For each sample, productive Simpson clonality was calculated by taking the square root of Simpson's diversity index across productive rearrangements. TCRdb's version of the immuneACCESS table is confined to in-frame rearrangements and falls short of the full clone set. An unresolved V gene accounts for under half of the shortfall where checked; the remainder is of unknown origin. V, J and clone size were drawn from that table, and D and trimming were deduced from the DNA. Across this sample there are more than 95,000 clones, with 81% seen only once. The ten largest make up 17% of the sample.

With regard to this clone: Which antigen it targets is not known. The input lacks base qualities; no much larger clone sits a single base away.

CDR1 and CDR2 are read off the germline V gene as MRHNA and SNTAGT. The CDR3 has 14 amino acids, counting the end cysteine and phenylalanine. The CDR3 DNA has 42 bases and is translated from base 1. The junction shows trimming of 0 bases on V and 1 base on J, plus 6 bases between the germline ends. The research as a whole found: The quantity of clinical and demographic metadata differed by source and by participant and was supplied without curation.

In Seattle, one collaborating source enrolled patients while the infection was active and tracked those patients longitudinally over the course of disease. The collaborating institutions used their own protocols to collect whole blood in K2EDTA tubes. Collaborator samples were shipped for TCRbeta analysis as frozen whole blood, isolated PBMCs, or DNA extracted from either sample type. The V gene is TRBV6-4 and the J gene is TRBJ1-1; the best D guess is TRBD1, with 6 bases matching. The TCR comes from a young man with COVID-19, enrolled during active disease. Sequenced material: peripheral blood. CDR3 sequence: CASSDSGGNTEAFF. The DNA sequence follows: TGTGCCAGCAGTGACTCAGGGGGGAACACTGAAGCTTTCTTT.